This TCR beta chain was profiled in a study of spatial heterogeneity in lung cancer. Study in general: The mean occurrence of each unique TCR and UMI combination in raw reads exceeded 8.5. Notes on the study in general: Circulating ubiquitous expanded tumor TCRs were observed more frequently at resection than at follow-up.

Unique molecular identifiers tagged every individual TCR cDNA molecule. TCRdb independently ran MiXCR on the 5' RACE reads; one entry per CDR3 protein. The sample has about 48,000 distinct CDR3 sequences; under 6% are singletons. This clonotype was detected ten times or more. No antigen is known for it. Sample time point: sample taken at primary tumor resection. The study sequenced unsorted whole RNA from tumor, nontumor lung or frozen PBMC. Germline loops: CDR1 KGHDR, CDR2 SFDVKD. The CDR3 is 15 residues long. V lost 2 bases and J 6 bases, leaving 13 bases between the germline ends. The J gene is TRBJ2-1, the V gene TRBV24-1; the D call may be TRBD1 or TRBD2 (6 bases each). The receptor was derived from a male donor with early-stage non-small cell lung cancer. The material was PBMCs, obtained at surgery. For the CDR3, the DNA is TGTGCCACCAGTGATTCTGGGGGGCTAGTCAATGAGCAGTTCTTC. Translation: CATSDSGGLVNEQFF.